This TCR beta chain was identified during a study of Graves' ophthalmopathy and Graves' hyperthyroidism. The authors amplified TCR beta CDR3 regions, and they did so from RNA transcripts for repertoire sequencing. RT-PCR in the first round used HTBI primers; a second-round multiplex PCR followed. One entry per CDR3 protein results from TCRdb running MiXCR on the multiplex PCR reads. Altogether 300,000 to 400,000 distinct CDR3 sequences are present, about 18% being singletons, with the ten largest covering about 2.4%. The germline V gene encodes CDR1 LNHDA and CDR2 SQIVND (reference sequence). Trimming stripped 1 base from V and 7 bases from J, with 5 bases between. The CDR3 contains 12 residues. This clonotype showed up many times.

The sample consisted of peripheral blood. The origin of this receptor is an adult woman with stable Graves' hyperthyroidism. This sequence joins TRBV19 and TRBJ1-5, with D unresolved. Here the CDR3 DNA reads TGTGCCAGTAGTATAGCAGTACAGCCCCAGCATTTT. The encoded protein is CASSIAVQPQHF.